This TCR beta chain was documented in a study of blood T cell repertoires in COVID-19. Study-wide background: Acute-phase and convalescent COVID-19 samples originated in the United States, Italy and Spain. The cDNA or gDNA used as material had been derived from T cells, B-cell-depleted T cells, or PBMCs.

Per the original methods: Cell counts per sample came from amplifying reference gene primers. Profiling relied on immunoSEQ multiplex PCR, and the TCRdb table lists in-frame clones only, not all of them. The DNA gave D and trimming, while V, J and clone size come from that table. The sample lists under 250,000 clones, over 70% occurring once. V dropped 3 bases and J dropped 5; count of bases not matched to a gene: 5. Germline V CDR1 and CDR2: LNHNV, YYDKDF (reference sequence). The CDR3 runs 15 residues. The sample consisted of peripheral blood. The TCR originated in a woman aged 70-85 years with acute or convalescent COVID-19. The chain couples TRBV15 to TRBJ2-2, with TRBD1 identical over 8 bases. The CDR3 loop reads CATSSGQGETGELFF. The DNA for the CDR3 is TGTGCCACCAGCAGCGGACAGGGTGAAACCGGGGAGCTGTTTTTT.